These T cell receptor beta chains were read from a single sample in a study of hypomethylating agent response in myelodysplastic syndrome. TCRdb's table, derived via immunoSEQ multiplex PCR, lists solely in-frame clones and lacks some. The sample has about 7,200 clones, around nine tenths seen once; the top ten hold 16%. Sequencing used bone marrow, obtained before or after starting hypomethylating agent treatment for myelodysplastic syndrome (not recorded which). These receptors were obtained from a human donor with myelodysplastic syndrome. Both conserved end residues are part of each CDR3. The D gene is left open where the match is weak. Rows may omit the clone size; those that give it use once, few, many or a size class.

TRBJ1-2,TRBV30,TRBD1,.,CAWSPRSDRISDGYTF,TGTGCCTGGAGTCCTCGCTCGGACAGGATTTCGGATGGCTACACCTTC
TRBJ1-1,TRBV29-1,.,.,CSVGGGNTEAFF,TGCAGCGTGGGGGGCGGAAACACTGAAGCTTTCTTT
TRBJ1-3,TRBV2,.,once,CASSAQVFSGNTIYF,TGTGCCAGCAGTGCCCAAGTATTCTCTGGAAACACCATATATTTT
TRBJ2-3,TRBV6-1,TRBD2,.,CASSGPSGGRRVTDTQYF,TGTGCCAGCAGTGGGCCTAGCGGGGGCCGACGGGTCACAGATACGCAGTATTTT
TRBJ2-5,TRBV12-2,.,.,CASRSGAGANQETQYF,TGTGCAAGTCGCTCAGGGGCGGGGGCGAACCAAGAGACCCAGTACTTC
TRBJ1-4,TRBV6-1,.,.,CASLVQGLEGEKLFF,TGTGCCTCCCTCGTTCAAGGTCTCGAGGGTGAAAAACTGTTTTTT
TRBJ2-2,TRBV10-3,.,.,CAISESWGIAGELFF,TGTGCCATCAGTGAGTCCTGGGGGATCGCCGGGGAGCTGTTTTTT
TRBJ2-2,TRBV19,.,.,CASSWAMNTGELFF,TGTGCCAGTAGTTGGGCGATGAACACCGGGGAGCTGTTTTTT
TRBJ2-3,TRBV10-3,TRBD2,.,CAIRVAGDTDTQYF,TGTGCCATCAGGGTAGCGGGGGACACAGATACGCAGTATTTT
TRBJ1-1,TRBV5-6,.,.,CASSSTQNPYWAMNTEAFF,TGTGCCAGCAGCTCAACGCAAAATCCCTATTGGGCCATGAACACTGAAGCTTTCTTT
TRBJ2-3,TRBV4-3,TRBD2,.,CASSRRGSGGSDTQYF,TGCGCCAGCAGCCGAAGAGGGAGCGGGGGATCAGATACGCAGTATTTT
TRBJ1-5,TRBV18,.,.,CASSPAGAEWPQHF,TGTGCCAGCTCACCGGCAGGGGCTGAGTGGCCCCAGCATTTT
TRBJ2-4,TRBV2,.,.,CASSGSTKNIQYF,TGTGCCAGCAGTGGTAGTACAAAAAACATTCAGTACTTC
TRBJ1-2,TRBV19,.,.,CASSIARDGSNYGYTF,TGTGCCAGTAGTATAGCCCGGGACGGATCTAACTATGGCTACACCTTC
TRBJ1-3,TRBV30,.,.,CAWGRVVSGNTIYF,TGTGCCTGGGGACGGGTGGTCTCTGGAAACACCATATATTTT
TRBJ2-7,TRBV30,TRBD2,.,CAGTSGVYEQYF,TGTGCCGGGACTAGCGGGGTCTACGAGCAGTACTTC
TRBJ2-3,TRBV5-1,.,.,CASRIAVSTDTQYF,TGCGCCAGCAGGATAGCGGTTAGCACAGATACGCAGTATTTT
TRBJ2-5,TRBV11-2,TRBD2,.,CVSSSSISGAPQETQYF,TGTGTCAGCAGCTCTTCTATTAGCGGGGCGCCCCAAGAGACCCAGTACTTC
TRBJ1-1,TRBV29-1,.,once,CSAPAQGNTEAFF,TGCAGCGCCCCCGCACAGGGGAACACTGAAGCTTTCTTT
TRBJ1-1,TRBV9,.,.,CASSVAIGQMNTEAFF,TGTGCCAGCAGCGTAGCTATCGGACAAATGAACACTGAAGCTTTCTTT
TRBJ2-1,TRBV12-5,.,.,CASGLEGNEQFF,TGTGCTAGTGGTTTGGAAGGGAATGAGCAGTTCTTC
TRBJ2-4,TRBV6-5,.,.,CASTDTFKNIQYF,TGTGCCAGCACCGACACCTTCAAAAACATTCAGTACTTC
TRBJ1-2,TRBV6-6,.,.,CASSYSTGAAYGYTF,TGTGCCAGCAGTTACTCGACTGGGGCTGCCTATGGCTACACCTTC
TRBJ1-4,TRBV19,.,.,CASSPGAMGYEKLFF,TGTGCCAGTAGTCCGGGCGCAATGGGGTATGAAAAACTGTTTTTT
TRBJ2-1,TRBV2,.,.,CATTPNLLNEQFF,TGTGCGACGACACCGAACCTGTTGAATGAGCAGTTCTTC
TRBJ2-5,TRBV7-2,.,.,CASSPPGLQETQYF,TGTGCCAGCAGCCCCCCCGGGCTCCAAGAGACCCAGTACTTC
TRBJ2-7,TRBV5-1,.,few,CASSLTLGEQYF,TGCGCCAGCAGCTTGACTCTCGGAGAGCAGTACTTC
TRBJ1-1,TRBV4-2,.,.,CASSRAANTEAFF,TGTGCCAGCAGCCGGGCAGCGAACACTGAAGCTTTCTTT
TRBJ1-5,TRBV5-1,TRBD1,few,CASSLDTGASQPQHF,TGCGCCAGCAGCTTGGATACAGGGGCTAGTCAGCCCCAGCATTTT